The sample holds a few counts of the clone carrying this TCR beta chain. The antigen remains unidentified. One entry per CDR3 protein, called by TCRdb with MiXCR from the RT-PCR reads. The sample has roughly 500,000 distinct CDR3 sequences, approximately 17% seen once; the top ten hold less than 4%. The V gene's germline CDR1 is DFQATT and CDR2 SNEGSKA (reference sequence). The length of the CDR3 is 13 residues. Deletions cut 6 bases from V and 0 bases from J, with 10 bases between. The sample is drawn from a study of response to subunit inactivated influenza vaccine. The study, taken as a whole, reports: Seasonal influenza vaccination, on each occasion, was suggested by the authors to recruit few new T cells.

The J gene is TRBJ2-3, the V gene TRBV20-1; no reliable D call. The TCR originated in a man aged 45-69 years who received an inactivated influenza vaccine. The specimen was CD4+ T cells sorted from PBMCs, collected less than 30 months after vaccination. CDR3 protein: CSATPGSTDTQYF. The DNA for the CDR3 is TGCAGTGCAACGCCCGGTAGCACAGATACGCAGTATTTT.